What follows are 12 T cell receptor beta chains derived from one specimen sequenced in a study of OX40 agonist ivuxolimab in advanced cancers. Generated by immunoSEQ multiplex PCR, the TCRdb table keeps only in-frame clones and is missing some. The sample consists of 75,000 to 100,000 clones, 85% to 90% of them appearing once. The sequenced sample was CD4+ or CD8+ T cells sorted from blood, obtained in a trial of the OX40 agonist ivuxolimab. These receptors were obtained from an adult with an advanced solid tumor such as melanoma, head and neck, liver or kidney cancer.

This clone appeared a single time. The gene calls are TRBV5-4 and TRBJ2-1; TRBD2 aligns across 7 bases. Germline V lookup: CDR1 SGHNT, CDR2 YYREEE (reference sequence). V lost 9 bases to trimming and J lost 3 bases; unmatched junction nucleotides: 9. The CDR3 extends over 14 amino acids. The CDR3, as DNA: TGTGCCACCCGGAGGGAGCGGGACTACAATGAGCAGTTCTTC. This codes for CATRRERDYNEQFF.

The V call is TRBV6-5, the J call TRBJ2-7; 8 positions match TRBD2. The CDR3 has 15 amino acids. Germline lookup yields CDR1 MNHEY and CDR2 SVGAGI. The V segment lost 6 bases and the J segment 4 bases; nucleotides outside the gene matches: 11. This chain's CDR3 is CASRTSGTRFYEQYF. CDR3 in DNA: TGTGCCAGCAGAACATCCGGGACTAGGTTTTACGAGCAGTACTTC.

The rearrangement joins TRBV6-5 to TRBJ1-2; D unresolved. The V gene's germline CDR1 is MNHEY and CDR2 SVGAGI. Trimming took 6 bases from V and 7 from J, leaving 15 bases between them. The CDR3 totals 13 residues. CDR3 sequence: CASRDRASGGYTF. CDR3 DNA sequence: TGTGCCAGCAGGGACCGGGCTTCCGGTGGCTACACCTTC.

This clone has a single count. The gene calls are TRBV30 and TRBJ2-2; 10 bases are a match to TRBD1. V dropped 8 bases and J dropped 0; count of bases not matched to a gene: 6. The CDR3 is made up of 15 amino acids. The germline gives CDR1 GTSNPN, CDR2 SVGIG (reference sequence). Written as DNA, the CDR3 is TGTGCCGGGACAGGGGCGTCCTCGAACACCGGGGAGCTGTTTTTT. Amino acids: CAGTGASSNTGELFF.

This clone showed up just a few times. The rearrangement uses TRBV18 and TRBJ2-5; D is unresolved. The CDR3 has 13 residues. V lost 3 bases and J lost 5, with 10 bases in between. Germline V gene lookup returns CDR1 KGHSH and CDR2 LQKENI. Written as DNA, the CDR3 is TGTGCCAGCTCACCCCCGGGTTTCGAGACCCAGTACTTC. It specifies CASSPPGFETQYF.

J is TRBJ1-4 and V is TRBV6-5; 8 bases align to TRBD1. V dropped 0 bases and J dropped 4; count of bases not matched to a gene: 4. Germline V gene data show CDR1 as MNHEY and CDR2 as SVGAGI. The CDR3 sequence is 16 residues long. CDR3 in DNA: TGTGCCAGCAGTTACTCGACAGGGGCCGGTAATGAAAAACTGTTTTTT. It is translated as CASSYSTGAGNEKLFF.

A few counts support this clone. The rearrangement uses TRBV5-1 and TRBJ2-3, with TRBD2 matching 10 bases. Germline lookup yields CDR1 SGHRS and CDR2 YFSETQ. The V and J ends lost 4 bases and 6 bases, in that order; junction bases with no gene match: 14. This CDR3 region has 17 residues. The DNA for the CDR3 is TGCGCCAGCAGCGCCCAAAATTCTAGCGGGAGACGCGATACGCAGTATTTT. Translating gives CASSAQNSSGRRDTQYF.

This clone has a single count. The J gene is TRBJ2-3, the V gene TRBV6-6, with 10 nucleotides matching TRBD1. The germline V gene has CDR1 MNHNY and CDR2 SVGAGI (reference sequence). The CDR3 runs 15 residues. Losses at the gene ends were 4 bases for V and 5 bases for J; bases not matched to a gene: 6. CDR3: CASSSPGQGLDTQYF. The CDR3 DNA reads as TGTGCCAGCAGTTCCCCGGGACAGGGGTTAGATACGCAGTATTTT.

This sequence joins TRBV5-1 and TRBJ2-3; 8 nucleotides agree with TRBD2. The CDR3 covers 13 residues. Germline V gives CDR1 SGHRS, CDR2 YFSETQ. V was pared by 9 bases and J by 1 base, with 4 bases of the junction left unmatched. CDR3 DNA: TGCGCCACTTCGACTAGCGGCACAGATACGCAGTATTTT. Translated, it gives CATSTSGTDTQYF.

This clone has a single count. This rearrangement joins TRBV19 to TRBJ1-2; TRBD1 is a possible D gene (6 bases). Trimming removed 6 bases from V and 8 bases from J, with 19 bases in between. Germline CDR1 and CDR2: LNHDA and SQIVND (reference sequence). CDR3 size: 14 residues. CDR3 DNA: TGTGCCAGTAGCCGGGACAAAAGGGAAGGCGGCTACACCTTC. It is translated as CASSRDKREGGYTF.

The chain combines TRBV10-3 with TRBJ1-5; the D gene is possibly TRBD1 (6 bases). Germline V gene data show CDR1 as ENHRY and CDR2 as SYGVKD. Trimming removed 5 bases at V and 5 bases at J, with 10 bases between. CDR3 length: 13 amino acids. In DNA form, the CDR3 reads TGTGCCATCAGTCCAGGGGAAGATCAGCCCCAGCATTTT. Translating gives CAISPGEDQPQHF.

This clone was seen only a few times. This chain uses TRBV6-4 with TRBJ2-1; D unclear. Between the trimmed V and J ends, which lost 0 bases and 6 bases, there was a span of 12 bases. The CDR3 spans 15 residues. Germline CDR1 reads MRHNA; CDR2 reads SNTAGT. The CDR3 DNA sequence: TGTGCCAGCAGTGACTCGATGGGAACGATCAATGAGCAGTTCTTC. Its translation is CASSDSMGTINEQFF.